This TCR beta chain was captured by sequencing in a study of blood T cells in healthy people across ages. The second PCR ran roughly 7 to 12 cycles with a sample-barcoded 5' primer and J-beta primers. TCRdb reprocessed the 5' RACE reads via MiXCR and lists one record per CDR3 protein. This table holds 850,000 to 950,000 distinct CDR3 sequences, 25% to 35% found once. There are 17 residues in the CDR3. The germline gives CDR1 SNHLY, CDR2 FYNNEI. Unmatched junction bases numbered 11, after V lost 0 bases and J lost 4 bases. Points from the study as a whole: Total diversity from one million sequenced T cells was likely underestimated.

This clonotype was counted only a few times. Its antigen remains unidentified. The receptor was derived from a woman older than 75 in good health. This chain joins TRBV2 and TRBJ2-5, with TRBD1 identical over 7 bases. The source material was blood. The CDR3, as DNA: TGTGCCAGCAGTGAAGCGTCATCCTCAGGGACAGCAGAGACCCAGTACTTC. This gives the protein CASSEASSSGTAETQYF.